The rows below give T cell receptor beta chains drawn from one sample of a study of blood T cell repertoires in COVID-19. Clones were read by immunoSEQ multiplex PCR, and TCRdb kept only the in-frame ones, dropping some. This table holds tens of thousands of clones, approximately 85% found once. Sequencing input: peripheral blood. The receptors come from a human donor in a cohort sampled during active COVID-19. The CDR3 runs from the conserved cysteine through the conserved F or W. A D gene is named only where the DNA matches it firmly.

CDR3 protein: CASSDPPAYEQYF
CDR3 DNA: TGTGCCAGCAGTGATCCCCCTGCCTACGAGCAGTACTTC
J gene: TRBJ2-7
D gene: .
V gene: TRBV6-1

CDR3 protein: CASKRDYNYNEQFF
CDR3 DNA: TGTGCCAGCAAACGGGACTACAACTACAATGAGCAGTTCTTC
J gene: TRBJ2-1
D gene: TRBD2
V gene: TRBV2

CDR3 protein: CASSASTLPSYNEQFF
CDR3 DNA: TGTGCCAGCAGCGCATCGACTCTACCCTCCTACAATGAGCAGTTCTTC
J gene: TRBJ2-1
D gene: .
V gene: TRBV7-2

CDR3 protein: CASSPVTITGNGYTF
CDR3 DNA: TGTGCCAGCTCACCCGTGACAATTACCGGGAATGGCTACACCTTC
J gene: TRBJ1-2
D gene: .
V gene: TRBV18

CDR3 protein: CASSLKSGGYYEQYF
CDR3 DNA: TGTGCCAGCAGCTTAAAGAGCGGGGGGTACTACGAGCAGTACTTC
J gene: TRBJ2-7
D gene: TRBD2
V gene: TRBV7-8

CDR3 protein: CASSYSAGGSTYEQYF
CDR3 DNA: TGTGCCAGCAGTTACTCGGCGGGGGGGTCGACCTACGAGCAGTACTTC
J gene: TRBJ2-7
D gene: TRBD2
V gene: TRBV6-6

CDR3 protein: CASSQDEAGDRYEQYF
CDR3 DNA: TGCGCCAGCAGCCAAGACGAGGCAGGGGATAGGTACGAGCAGTACTTC
J gene: TRBJ2-7
D gene: .
V gene: TRBV4-1

CDR3 protein: CAWSVALRDEQFF
CDR3 DNA: TGTGCCTGGAGTGTTGCCCTGAGAGATGAGCAGTTCTTC
J gene: TRBJ2-1
D gene: .
V gene: TRBV30

CDR3 protein: CATRTGERYGYTF
CDR3 DNA: TGTGCCACCCGGACTGGGGAACGCTATGGCTACACCTTC
J gene: TRBJ1-2
D gene: .
V gene: TRBV28

CDR3 protein: CASSSGTSGTETQYF
CDR3 DNA: TGTGCCAGCAGCTCAGGGACTAGCGGGACGGAGACCCAGTACTTC
J gene: TRBJ2-5
D gene: TRBD2
V gene: TRBV7-2